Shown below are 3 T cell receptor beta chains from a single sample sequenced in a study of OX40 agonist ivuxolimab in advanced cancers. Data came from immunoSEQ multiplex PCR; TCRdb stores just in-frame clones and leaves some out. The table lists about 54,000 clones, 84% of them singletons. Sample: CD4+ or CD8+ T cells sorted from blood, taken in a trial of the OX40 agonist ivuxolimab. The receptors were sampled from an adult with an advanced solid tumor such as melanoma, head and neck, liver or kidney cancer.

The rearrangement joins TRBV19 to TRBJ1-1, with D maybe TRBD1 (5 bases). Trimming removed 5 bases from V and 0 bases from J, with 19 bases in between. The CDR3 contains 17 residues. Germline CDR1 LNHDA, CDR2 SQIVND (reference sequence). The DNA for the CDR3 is TGTGCCAGTAGTGGGGCGGGAGGGGCTTACATGAACACTGAAGCTTTCTTT. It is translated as CASSGAGGAYMNTEAFF. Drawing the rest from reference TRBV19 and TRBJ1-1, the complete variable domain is DGGITQSPKYLFRKEGQNVTLSCEQNLNHDAMYWYRQDPGQGLRLIYYSQIVNDFQKGDIAEGYSVSREKKESFPLTVTSAQKNPTAFYLCASSGAGGAYMNTEAFFGQGTRLTVV.

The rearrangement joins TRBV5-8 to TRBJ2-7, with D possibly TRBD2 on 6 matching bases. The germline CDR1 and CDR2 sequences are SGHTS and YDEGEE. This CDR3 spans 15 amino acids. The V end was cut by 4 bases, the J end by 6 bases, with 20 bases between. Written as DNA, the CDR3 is TGTGCCAGCAGCCCCCGGGCGGGGCGGAGGTTCGAGCAGTACTTC. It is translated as CASSPRAGRRFEQYF.

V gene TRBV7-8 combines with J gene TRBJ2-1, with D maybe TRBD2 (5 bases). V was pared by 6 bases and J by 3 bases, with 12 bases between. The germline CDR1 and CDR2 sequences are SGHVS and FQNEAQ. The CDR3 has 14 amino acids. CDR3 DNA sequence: TGTGCCAGCAGACCCAGCCGGGGCTACAATGAGCAGTTCTTC. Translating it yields CASRPSRGYNEQFF.